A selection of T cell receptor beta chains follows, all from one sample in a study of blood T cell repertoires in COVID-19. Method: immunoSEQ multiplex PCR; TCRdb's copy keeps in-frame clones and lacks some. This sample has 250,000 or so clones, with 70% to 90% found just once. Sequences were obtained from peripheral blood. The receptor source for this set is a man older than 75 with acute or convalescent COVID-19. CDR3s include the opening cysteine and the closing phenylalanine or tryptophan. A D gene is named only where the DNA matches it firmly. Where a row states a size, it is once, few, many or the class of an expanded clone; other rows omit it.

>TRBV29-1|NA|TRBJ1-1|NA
CSVVSDTEAFF
TGCAGCGTTGTATCGGACACTGAAGCTTTCTTT
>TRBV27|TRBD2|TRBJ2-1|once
CASSLLSGGSSYNEQFF
TGTGCCAGCAGTTTACTGAGCGGGGGAAGCTCCTACAATGAGCAGTTCTTC
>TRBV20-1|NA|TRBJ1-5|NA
CSAKLVRPQHF
TGCAGTGCTAAATTGGTGCGGCCCCAGCATTTT
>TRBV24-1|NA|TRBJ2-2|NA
CATSDPTSSGTGELFF
TGTGCCACCAGTGATCCAACTAGTTCGGGGACCGGGGAGCTGTTTTTT
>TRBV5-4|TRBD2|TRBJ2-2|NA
CASSSTSANTGELFF
TGTGCCAGCAGCTCGACTAGCGCGAACACCGGGGAGCTGTTTTTT
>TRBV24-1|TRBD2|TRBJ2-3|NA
CATSDPSTSGGLGDTQYF
TGTGCCACCAGTGATCCCTCGACTAGCGGGGGATTGGGAGATACGCAGTATTTT
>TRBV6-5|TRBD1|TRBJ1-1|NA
CASSYMQGARTEAFF
TGTGCCAGCAGTTACATGCAGGGGGCGCGAACTGAAGCTTTCTTT
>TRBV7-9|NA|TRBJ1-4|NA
CASSSTARPNEKLFF
TGTGCCAGCAGCTCCACGGCTAGGCCTAATGAAAAACTGTTTTTT
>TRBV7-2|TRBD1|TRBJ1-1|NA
CASSPGPDREPFF
TGTGCCAGCAGCCCAGGTCCGGACAGGGAACCTTTCTTT
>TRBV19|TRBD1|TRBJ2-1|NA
CASSMVLYRDSQNEQFF
TGTGCCAGTAGTATGGTACTTTACCGGGACAGCCAGAATGAGCAGTTCTTC
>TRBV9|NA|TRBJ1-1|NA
CASSVVEGKTEAFF
TGTGCCAGCAGCGTAGTAGAGGGTAAGACTGAAGCTTTCTTT
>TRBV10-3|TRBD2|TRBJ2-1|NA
CAISEGGRSGYNEQFF
TGTGCCATCAGTGAAGGCGGGAGGTCGGGATACAATGAGCAGTTCTTC
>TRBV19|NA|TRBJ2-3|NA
CASRLADTQYF
TGTGCCAGCCGCCTAGCAGATACGCAGTATTTT
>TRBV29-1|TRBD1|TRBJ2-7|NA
CSVSGTGGDEQYF
TGCAGCGTTAGTGGGACAGGGGGCGACGAGCAGTACTTC
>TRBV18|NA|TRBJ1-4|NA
CASSPGINEKLFF
TGTGCCAGCTCACCCGGGATTAATGAAAAACTGTTTTTT
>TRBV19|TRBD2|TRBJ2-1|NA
CASGGGLAGNEQFF
TGTGCCAGTGGGGGGGGACTAGCGGGAAATGAGCAGTTCTTC
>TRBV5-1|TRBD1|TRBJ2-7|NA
CASSLQGVNEQYF
TGCGCCAGCAGCTTGCAGGGGGTAAACGAGCAGTACTTC
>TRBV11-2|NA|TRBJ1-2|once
CASSLGSYGYTF
TGTGCCAGCAGCTTAGGGAGTTATGGCTACACCTTC
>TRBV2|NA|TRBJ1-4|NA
CASSDQGGITNEKLFF
TGTGCCAGCAGTGACCAGGGAGGGATTACTAATGAAAAACTGTTTTTT
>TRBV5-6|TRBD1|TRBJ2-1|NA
CASSWDSQDYNEQFF
TGTGCCAGCAGCTGGGACAGCCAGGACTACAATGAGCAGTTCTTC
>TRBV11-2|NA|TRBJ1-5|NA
CASSVGAGAKHF
NA
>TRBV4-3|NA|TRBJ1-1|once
CASSQEQGTEAFF
TGCGCCAGCAGCCAGGAACAGGGCACTGAAGCTTTCTTT
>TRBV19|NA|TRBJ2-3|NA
CASSNGKGTDTQYF
TGTGCCAGTAGTAACGGGAAGGGCACAGATACGCAGTATTTT
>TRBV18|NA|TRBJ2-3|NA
CASSPSSPGNTDTQYF
TGTGCCAGCTCACCATCTTCTCCGGGAAATACAGATACGCAGTATTTT
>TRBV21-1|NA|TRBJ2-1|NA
CASSKGLAGFNEQFF
TGTGCCAGCAGCAAGGGACTAGCGGGTTTTAATGAGCAGTTCTTC
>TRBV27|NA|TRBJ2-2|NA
CASSPRRGGELFF
TGTGCCAGCAGTCCGAGGCGGGGCGGGGAGCTGTTTTTT
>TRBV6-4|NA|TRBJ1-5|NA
CASSREDGIQPQHF
TGTGCCAGCAGCAGGGAGGACGGAATTCAGCCCCAGCATTTT
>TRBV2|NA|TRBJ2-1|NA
CASKKGGPSYNEQFF
TGTGCCAGCAAGAAAGGAGGGCCTTCCTACAATGAGCAGTTCTTC
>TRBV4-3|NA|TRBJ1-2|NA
CASSQGRNYGYTF
TGCGCCAGCAGCCAGGGCAGAAACTATGGCTACACCTTC
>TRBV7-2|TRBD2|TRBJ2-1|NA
CASSLVGLAGVSSYNEQFF
TGTGCCAGCAGCTTAGTTGGTCTAGCGGGAGTAAGCTCCTACAATGAGCAGTTCTTC
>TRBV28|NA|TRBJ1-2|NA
CASRRGLTNYGYTF
TGTGCCAGCAGGCGGGGACTAACCAACTATGGCTACACCTTC
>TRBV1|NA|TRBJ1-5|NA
CTSRGGQVKSNQPQHF
TGCACCAGCAGGGGGGGACAGGTGAAAAGCAATCAGCCCCAGCATTTT
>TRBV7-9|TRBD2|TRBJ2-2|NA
CASSLELASGGHTGELFF
TGTGCCAGCAGCTTAGAATTGGCTAGCGGGGGACACACCGGGGAGCTGTTTTTT
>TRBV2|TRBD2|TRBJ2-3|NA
CASVPTGGRTDTQYF
TGTGCCAGCGTCCCAACGGGGGGTCGCACAGATACGCAGTATTTT
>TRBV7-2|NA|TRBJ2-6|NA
CASSFQGAGANVLTF
TGTGCCAGCAGCTTCCAGGGTGCTGGGGCCAACGTCCTGACTTTC
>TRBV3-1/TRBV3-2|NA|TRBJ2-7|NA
CASSQGSHSYEQYF
TGTGCCAGCAGCCAAGGGTCACACTCCTACGAGCAGTACTTC
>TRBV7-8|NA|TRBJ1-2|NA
CASSIGASSANYGYTF
TGTGCCAGCAGTATAGGGGCCTCTTCGGCTAACTATGGCTACACCTTC
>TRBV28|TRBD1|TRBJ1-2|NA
CASSFGTGGRVGGYTF
TGTGCCAGCAGTTTCGGGACAGGGGGACGTGTAGGCGGCTACACCTTC
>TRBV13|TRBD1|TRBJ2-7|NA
CASSMPGQASSYEQYF
TGTGCCAGCAGCATGCCGGGACAGGCTTCTTCCTACGAGCAGTACTTC
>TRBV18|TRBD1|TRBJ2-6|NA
CASSVQGSGANVLTF
TGTGCCAGCTCAGTACAGGGGTCCGGGGCCAACGTCCTGACTTTC
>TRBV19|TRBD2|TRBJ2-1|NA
CASSKTSVREQFF
TGTGCCAGTAGTAAGACTAGCGTGCGGGAGCAGTTCTTC